Shown below are 6 T cell receptor beta chains from a single sample sequenced in a study of Ad26.COV2.S vaccination and SARS-CoV-2 variants. Profiling relied on immunoSEQ multiplex PCR, and the TCRdb table lists in-frame clones only, not all of them. The repertoire holds about 460,000 clones, 89% seen once, with roughly 1.7% in the top ten. Treatment meaning: over 15 received Ad26.COV2.S at low or high dose, single or two shots; five or six received placebo; per-sample allocation not given. The samples date from day 63 after the first vaccine or placebo injection. The input for sequencing was peripheral blood, taken in a trial of Ad26.COV2.S vaccine versus placebo. Receptors originate from a person aged 18-65 years who received the Ad26.COV2.S COVID-19 vaccine or a placebo.

This chain joins TRBV3-1 (or the pseudogene TRBV3-2) and TRBJ1-1; maybe TRBD1 (5 bases). The CDR3 covers 14 residues. Germline lookup yields CDR1 LGHDT and CDR2 YNNKEL (reference sequence). V lost 1 base to trimming and J lost 6 bases, with 12 bases between them. The CDR3: CASSQGFSGAEAFF. In DNA, the CDR3 is TGTGCCAGCAGCCAAGGTTTTTCGGGGGCTGAAGCTTTCTTT.

The rearrangement links TRBV7-8 to TRBJ1-2; no reliable D call. Per the germline V gene, CDR1 is SGHVS and CDR2 is FQNEAQ. This CDR3 has 18 residues. Trimming left V 1 base short and J 8 bases short, with 26 bases between. CDR3 sequence: CASSLESDLWALMEGYTF. CDR3 nucleotide sequence: TGTGCCAGCAGCTTAGAGTCAGACCTTTGGGCCCTAATGGAGGGCTACACCTTC.

This clone was seen just once. This rearrangement joins TRBV19 to TRBJ1-1; 7 bases line up with TRBD1. The CDR3 spans 13 residues. The J segment lost 4 bases and the V segment lost 6 bases, leaving 5 bases of the junction unmatched. Germline CDR1 is LNHDA and CDR2 is SQIVND (reference sequence). In DNA, the CDR3 is TGTGCCAGTAGCGGGACAGCGGTCACTGAAGCTTTCTTT. Translation gives CASSGTAVTEAFF.

This chain links TRBV18 with TRBJ2-3; D call uncertain. The CDR3 is 13 residues long. CDR1 and CDR2 (germline): KGHSH, LQKENI. Trimming cost V 2 bases and J 5 bases, with 8 bases left between them. Written as DNA, the CDR3 is TGTGCCAGCTCACCATTGGGCGTAGATACGCAGTATTTT. This gives the protein CASSPLGVDTQYF.

This rearrangement joins TRBV3-1 (or the pseudogene TRBV3-2) to TRBJ2-3; 10 bases agree with TRBD2. The germline gives CDR1 LGHDT, CDR2 YNNKEL (reference sequence). The CDR3 length is 15 residues. The V segment lost 6 bases and the J segment 0 bases; nucleotides outside the gene matches: 3. The CDR3 region is CASSLAGVSTDTQYF. The CDR3 bases are TGTGCCAGCAGTCTAGCGGGGGTGAGCACAGATACGCAGTATTTT.

V and J are TRBV6-6 and TRBJ1-4, with D unresolved. CDR1 is MNHNY and CDR2 is SVGAGI in the germline V gene (reference sequence). The V and J ends lost 11 bases and 5 bases respectively, with 15 bases between them. CDR3 length: 13 amino acids. The CDR3 DNA reads TGTGCCGGAAGCGTCGGGAGAAATGAAAAACTGTTTTTT. Its protein product is CAGSVGRNEKLFF.